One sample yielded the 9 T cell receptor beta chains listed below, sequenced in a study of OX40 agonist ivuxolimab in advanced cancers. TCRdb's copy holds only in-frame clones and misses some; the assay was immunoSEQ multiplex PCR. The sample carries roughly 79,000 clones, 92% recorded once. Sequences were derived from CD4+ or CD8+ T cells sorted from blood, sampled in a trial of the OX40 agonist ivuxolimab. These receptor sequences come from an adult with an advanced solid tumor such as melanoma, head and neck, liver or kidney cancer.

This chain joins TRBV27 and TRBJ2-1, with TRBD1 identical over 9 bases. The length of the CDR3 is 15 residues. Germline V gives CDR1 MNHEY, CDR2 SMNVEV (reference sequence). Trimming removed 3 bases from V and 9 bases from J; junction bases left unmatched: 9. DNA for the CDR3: TGTGCCAGCAGTTTCCTGGACAGGGGTTTCGCTGAGCAGTTCTTC. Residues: CASSFLDRGFAEQFF.

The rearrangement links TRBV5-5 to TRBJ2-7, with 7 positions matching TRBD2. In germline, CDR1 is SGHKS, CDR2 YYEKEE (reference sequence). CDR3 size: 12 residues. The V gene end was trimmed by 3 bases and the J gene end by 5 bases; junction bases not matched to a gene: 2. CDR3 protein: CASSWGGHEQYF. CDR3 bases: TGTGCCAGCAGCTGGGGGGGTCACGAGCAGTACTTC.

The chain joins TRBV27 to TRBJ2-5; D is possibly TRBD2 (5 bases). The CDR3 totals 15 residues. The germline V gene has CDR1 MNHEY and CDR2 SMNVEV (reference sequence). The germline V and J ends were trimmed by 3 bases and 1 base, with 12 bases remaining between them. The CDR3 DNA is TGTGCCAGCAGTTTGATGGGGAGAGGCCAAGAGACCCAGTACTTC. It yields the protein CASSLMGRGQETQYF.

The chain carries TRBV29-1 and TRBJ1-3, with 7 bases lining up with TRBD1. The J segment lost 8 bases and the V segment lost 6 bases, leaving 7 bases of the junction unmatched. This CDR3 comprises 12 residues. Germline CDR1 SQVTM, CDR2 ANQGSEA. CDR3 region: CSVDRVSDTIYF. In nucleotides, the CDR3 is TGCAGCGTCGACAGGGTATCAGACACCATATATTTT.

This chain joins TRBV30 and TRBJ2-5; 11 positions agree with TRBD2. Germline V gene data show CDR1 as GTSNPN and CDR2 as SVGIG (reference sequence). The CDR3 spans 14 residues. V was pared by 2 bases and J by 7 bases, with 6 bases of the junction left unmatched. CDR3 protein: CAWSIAGGPGTQYF. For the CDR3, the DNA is TGTGCCTGGAGTATAGCGGGAGGGCCGGGGACCCAGTACTTC.

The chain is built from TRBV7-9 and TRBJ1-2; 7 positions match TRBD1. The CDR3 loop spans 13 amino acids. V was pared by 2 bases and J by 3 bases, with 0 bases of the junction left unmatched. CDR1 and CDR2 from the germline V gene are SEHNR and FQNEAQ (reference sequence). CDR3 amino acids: CASSLQGDYGYTF. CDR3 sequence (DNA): TGTGCCAGCAGCTTACAGGGGGACTATGGCTACACCTTC.

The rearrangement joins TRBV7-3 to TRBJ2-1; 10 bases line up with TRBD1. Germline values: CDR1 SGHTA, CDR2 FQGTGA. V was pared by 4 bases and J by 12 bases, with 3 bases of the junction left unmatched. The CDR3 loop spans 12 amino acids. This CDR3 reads CASSSTGGGQFF. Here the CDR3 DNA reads TGTGCCAGCAGCTCGACAGGGGGCGGGCAGTTCTTC.

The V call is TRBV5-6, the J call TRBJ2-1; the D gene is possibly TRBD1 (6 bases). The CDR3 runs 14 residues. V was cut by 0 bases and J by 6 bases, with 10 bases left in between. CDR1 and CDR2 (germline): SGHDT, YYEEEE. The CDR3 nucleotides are TGTGCCAGCAGCTTGGATGCAGGGGCCAATGAGCAGTTCTTC. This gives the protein CASSLDAGANEQFF.

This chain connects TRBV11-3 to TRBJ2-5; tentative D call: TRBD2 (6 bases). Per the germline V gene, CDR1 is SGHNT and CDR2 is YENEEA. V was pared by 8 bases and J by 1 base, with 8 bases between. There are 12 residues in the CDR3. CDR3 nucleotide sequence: TGTGCCAGCGGCGGGGCCCAAGAGACCCAGTACTTC. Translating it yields CASGGAQETQYF.